A selection of T cell receptor beta chains follows, all from one sample in a study of blood T cells in healthy people across ages. MiXCR was run by TCRdb on the 5' RACE reads, yielding one entry per CDR3 protein. The sample holds some 760,000 distinct CDR3 sequences, just under 25% seen once. The data were also submitted as part of a second study, on T cells of mothers and their children.

Sequenced sample: blood. The receptors were sampled from a boy between 10 and 17 years old in good health. The CDR3 runs from the conserved cysteine through the conserved F or W. D genes are given only for firm matches. Where a row states a size, it is once, few, many or the class of an expanded clone; other rows omit it.

d_gene	v_gene	j_gene	abundance	CDR3aa	CDR3nt
.	TRBV7-2	TRBJ2-7	.	CASSYRPDVYEQYF	TGTGCCAGCAGCTACAGGCCAGACGTCTACGAGCAGTACTTC
.	TRBV20-1	TRBJ2-2	.	CSARRIAAGELFF	TGCAGTGCTAGACGGATAGCGGCGGGGGAGCTGTTTTTT
TRBD1	TRBV28	TRBJ2-7	.	CASSTRRWTGGYEQYF	TGTGCCAGCAGTACCAGGCGTTGGACAGGGGGCTACGAGCAGTACTTC
.	TRBV13	TRBJ2-7	once	CASSPDDRSPSYEQYF	TGTGCCAGCAGCCCCGACGACAGGTCCCCCTCCTACGAGCAGTACTTC
TRBD1	TRBV5-1	TRBJ2-5	few	CASHGTAEETQYF	TGCGCCAGCCACGGGACAGCGGAAGAGACCCAGTACTTC
TRBD1	TRBV11-1	TRBJ2-1	few	CASTKGQGENEQFF	TGTGCCAGCACCAAAGGACAGGGGGAGAATGAGCAGTTCTTC
TRBD1	TRBV7-9	TRBJ1-2	few	CASRGQGANYGYTF	TGTGCCAGCAGGGGACAGGGGGCTAACTATGGCTACACCTTC
.	TRBV7-9	TRBJ2-5	.	CASNRVQQETQYF	TGTGCCAGCAATCGGGTGCAGCAAGAGACCCAGTACTTC
TRBD1	TRBV5-1	TRBJ1-1	once	CASSFIQGAGPEAFF	TGCGCCAGCAGCTTCATTCAGGGGGCTGGGCCTGAAGCTTTCTTT
.	TRBV12-3/TRBV12-4	TRBJ2-1	few	CASSLRDGAYNEQFF	TGTGCCAGCAGTCTCCGGGACGGTGCCTACAATGAGCAGTTCTTC
.	TRBV20-1	TRBJ1-2	.	CSARAEGDYGYTF	TGCAGTGCTAGAGCAGAGGGGGACTATGGCTACACCTTC
.	TRBV6-6	TRBJ1-1	.	CASSYPGRGNTEAFF	TGTGCCAGCAGTTACCCCGGACGGGGGAACACTGAAGCTTTCTTT
.	TRBV6-2/TRBV6-3	TRBJ2-1	few	CASSYPDRGAGTYNEQFF	TGTGCCAGCAGTTACCCAGATAGGGGGGCGGGAACCTACAATGAGCAGTTCTTC
TRBD2	TRBV5-1	TRBJ2-1	.	CASSRTSGRMEQFF	TGCGCCAGCAGCCGGACTAGCGGGAGAATGGAGCAGTTCTTC
TRBD1	TRBV7-9	TRBJ1-4	.	CASSIRQGPNEKLFF	TGTGCCAGCAGCATAAGACAGGGGCCTAACGAAAAACTGTTTTTT
TRBD1	TRBV10-3	TRBJ1-4	.	CAISELPGGTNEKLFF	TGTGCCATCAGTGAGTTGCCAGGGGGAACTAATGAAAAACTGTTTTTT
.	TRBV12-3/TRBV12-4	TRBJ1-6	.	CASSYTGASPLHF	TGTGCCAGCAGTTATACAGGCGCCTCACCCCTCCACTTT
TRBD1	TRBV25-1	TRBJ2-4	.	CASSGRGSGQGVMEQYF	TGTGCCAGCAGCGGGCGCGGCTCGGGACAGGGTGTCATGGAGCAGTACTTC
TRBD1	TRBV7-9	TRBJ2-7	.	CASSLGQGWGEQYF	TGTGCCAGCAGCTTAGGACAGGGTTGGGGCGAGCAGTACTTC
TRBD1	TRBV4-3	TRBJ1-2	.	CASSQGGTGSLNYGYTF	TGCGCCAGCAGCCAAGGTGGGACAGGGAGCCTTAACTATGGCTACACCTTC
TRBD2	TRBV2	TRBJ2-5	few	CASGFIAGGTQETQYF	TGTGCCAGCGGTTTTATAGCGGGAGGGACCCAAGAGACCCAGTACTTC
.	TRBV2	TRBJ1-2	.	CASSEQGTDYGYTF	TGTGCCAGCAGTGAACAGGGTACGGACTATGGCTACACCTTC
TRBD1	TRBV19	TRBJ2-7	.	CASSIRWDRAYEQYF	TGTGCCAGTAGTATACGCTGGGACAGAGCCTACGAGCAGTACTTC
TRBD2	TRBV7-2	TRBJ2-7	few	CASSLAFLAGGPYEQYF	TGTGCCAGCAGCTTAGCTTTCCTAGCGGGAGGGCCCTACGAGCAGTACTTC
TRBD2	TRBV29-1	TRBJ2-7	.	CSVVNSLGGNEQYF	TGCAGCGTTGTTAACTCCTTGGGGGGGAACGAGCAGTACTTC
.	TRBV7-2	TRBJ2-5	.	CASSFTGPQETQYF	TGTGCCAGCAGCTTTACAGGGCCCCAAGAGACCCAGTACTTC
.	TRBV18	TRBJ1-2	few	CASSLSNLGYGYTF	TGTGCCAGCTCACTTTCTAACCTGGGCTATGGCTACACCTTC
TRBD1	TRBV29-1	TRBJ2-1	few	CSGRTGEVEQFF	TGCAGCGGACGCACAGGGGAAGTCGAGCAGTTCTTC
.	TRBV7-8	TRBJ2-5	.	CASSTQGGWQETQYF	TGTGCCAGCAGCACACAGGGAGGGTGGCAAGAGACCCAGTACTTC
.	TRBV12-3/TRBV12-4	TRBJ1-4	.	CASSLGGTATNEKLFF	TGTGCCAGCAGTTTGGGAGGGACCGCAACTAATGAAAAACTGTTTTTT
.	TRBV4-3	TRBJ2-1	few	CASSQVWGPNEQFF	TGCGCCAGCAGCCAAGTTTGGGGCCCCAATGAGCAGTTCTTC
TRBD1	TRBV28	TRBJ1-4	.	CASRYGQGKLFF	TGTGCCAGCAGATATGGACAGGGTAAACTGTTTTTT
.	TRBV20-1	TRBJ2-7	.	CSARDYRHAYEQYF	TGCAGTGCTAGAGATTACCGTCATGCCTACGAGCAGTACTTC
.	TRBV7-3	TRBJ2-2	.	CASSPRESYTGELFF	TGTGCCAGCAGCCCCCGGGAGAGCTACACCGGGGAGCTGTTTTTT
TRBD2	TRBV12-3/TRBV12-4	TRBJ2-3	.	CASSAGGVAADTQYF	TGTGCCAGCAGTGCGGGAGGTGTGGCGGCAGATACGCAGTATTTT
TRBD1	TRBV20-1	TRBJ1-5	.	CSASYGNRGSGQPQHF	TGCAGTGCTAGTTATGGGAACAGGGGGTCGGGACAGCCCCAGCATTTT
TRBD1	TRBV18	TRBJ2-2	few	CASSPLERQGDAGELFF	TGTGCCAGCTCACCCCTAGAACGACAGGGAGACGCCGGGGAGCTGTTTTTT
TRBD1	TRBV2	TRBJ2-1	.	CANLDRDEGEQFF	TGTGCCAACCTGGACAGGGATGAGGGTGAGCAGTTCTTC
.	TRBV7-9	TRBJ2-2	few	CASSPSGRGESGELFF	TGTGCCAGCAGCCCGTCTGGTAGGGGCGAATCCGGGGAGCTGTTTTTT
.	TRBV18	TRBJ1-2	few	CASSTKGGSGGYTF	TGTGCCAGCTCCACAAAGGGAGGGAGCGGCGGCTACACCTTC
.	TRBV12-3/TRBV12-4	TRBJ2-5	few	CASSLAGLARETQYF	TGTGCCAGCAGTTTAGCCGGGCTAGCGAGGGAGACCCAGTACTTC
.	TRBV7-3	TRBJ1-1	few	CASSLSGKNTEAFF	TGTGCCAGCAGCTTATCAGGGAAGAACACTGAAGCTTTCTTT
TRBD1	TRBV20-1	TRBJ1-1	.	CSTSDRDTEAFF	TGCAGTACCAGCGACAGGGACACTGAAGCTTTCTTT
.	TRBV12-3/TRBV12-4	TRBJ2-1	few	CASSRGQSEQFF	TGTGCCAGCAGCCGGGGTCAAAGTGAGCAGTTCTTC
.	TRBV4-2	TRBJ2-3	once	CASTASGNTDTQYF	TGTGCCAGCACCGCCAGCGGAAACACAGATACGCAGTATTTT